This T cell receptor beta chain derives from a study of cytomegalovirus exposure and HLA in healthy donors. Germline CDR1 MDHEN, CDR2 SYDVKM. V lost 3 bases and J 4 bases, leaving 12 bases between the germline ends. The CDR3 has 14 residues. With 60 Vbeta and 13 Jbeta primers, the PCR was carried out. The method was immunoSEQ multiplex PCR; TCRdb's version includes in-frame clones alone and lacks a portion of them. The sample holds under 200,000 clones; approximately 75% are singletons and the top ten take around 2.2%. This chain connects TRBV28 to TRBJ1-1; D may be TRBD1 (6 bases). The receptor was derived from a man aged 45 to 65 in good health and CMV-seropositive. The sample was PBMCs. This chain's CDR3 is CASSFYSGVTEAFF. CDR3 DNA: TGTGCCAGCAGTTTTTATTCAGGGGTCACTGAAGCTTTCTTT.